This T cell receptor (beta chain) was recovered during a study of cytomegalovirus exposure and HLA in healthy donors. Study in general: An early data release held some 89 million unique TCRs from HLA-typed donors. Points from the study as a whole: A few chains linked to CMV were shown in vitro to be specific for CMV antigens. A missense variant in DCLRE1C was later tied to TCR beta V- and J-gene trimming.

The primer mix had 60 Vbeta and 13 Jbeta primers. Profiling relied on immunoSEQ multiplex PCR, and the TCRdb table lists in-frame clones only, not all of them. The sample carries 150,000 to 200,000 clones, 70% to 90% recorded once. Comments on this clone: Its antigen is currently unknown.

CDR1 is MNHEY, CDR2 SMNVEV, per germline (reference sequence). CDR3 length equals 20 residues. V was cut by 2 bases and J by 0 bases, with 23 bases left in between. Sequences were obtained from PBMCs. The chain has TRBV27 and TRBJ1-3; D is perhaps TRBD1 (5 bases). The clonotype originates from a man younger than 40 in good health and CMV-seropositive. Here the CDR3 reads CASSLGGLNKSKGSGNTIYF. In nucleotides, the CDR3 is TGTGCCAGCAGTTTAGGGGGACTCAACAAATCAAAAGGCTCTGGAAACACCATATATTTT.